This T cell receptor beta chain is from a study of long-term antiretroviral therapy in people with HIV. A v3.0 immunoSEQ assay was performed at survey level. Clones were sequenced by immunoSEQ multiplex PCR, and TCRdb holds only the in-frame ones, with some missing. Found here are 7,700 or so clones, roughly 80% of them singletons; the top ten hold over 11%. The germline V gene has CDR1 MNHNY and CDR2 SVGAGI (reference sequence). The V gene lost 7 bases and the J gene lost 0 bases, with 13 bases spanning the gap. This CDR3 region has 14 residues. The source of this sequence is a man aged 35 to 55 with HIV. The sequencing used unsorted PBMCs, collected roughly 2.5 years before starting antiretroviral therapy. The chain is built from TRBV6-6 and TRBJ2-7, with D uncertain. The CDR3 reads CASTSPESSYEQYF. The CDR3 coding sequence is TGTGCCAGCACCAGTCCAGAAAGCTCCTACGAGCAGTACTTC.